The 10 T cell receptor beta chains reported below all come from one sample, sequenced in a study of shared clonotypes between healthy human individuals. Measured with immunoSEQ multiplex PCR; TCRdb has only the in-frame clones, and not every one. The table has about 1.9 million clones, roughly 95% seen once. Naive CD8 populations comprised CD45RO-negative cells positively selected for CCR7, excluding terminally differentiated effector memory CD45RA+ cells. The sample taken for sequencing was naive CD8+ T cells from PBMCs. The origin of the receptors is a man younger than 35 in good health. Some clones in this sample may be carry-over from other donors' samples.

The rearrangement links TRBV4-3 to TRBJ1-4, with TRBD1 identical over 9 bases. The CDR3 contains 16 residues. In germline, CDR1 is LGHNA, CDR2 YSLEER. Germline trimming cut 4 bases from V and 7 bases from J; bases unmatched to any gene: 10. CDR3 DNA: TGCGCCAGCAGCCCGGCCGGACAGGGGTTTGGTGAAAAACTGTTTTTT. As protein: CASSPAGQGFGEKLFF.

The genes are TRBV5-6 and TRBJ2-2; no firm D call. This CDR3 has 12 amino acids. Germline CDR1 SGHDT, CDR2 YYEEEE. Trimming took 4 bases from V and 5 from J, leaving 6 bases between them. The CDR3 sequence is CASSTITGELFF. The CDR3 region has the DNA TGTGCCAGCAGCACGATTACCGGGGAGCTGTTTTTT.

Details on this clone: Other nucleotide sequences in the sample specify the same CDR3. The V and J genes are TRBV9 and TRBJ2-7; a weak D match, TRBD1 (6 bases). The germline CDR1 and CDR2 sequences are SGDLS and YYNGEE. Trimming stripped 0 bases from V and 2 bases from J, with 9 bases between. The length of the CDR3 is 14 residues. For the CDR3, the DNA is TGTGCCAGCAGCGTAGGTGGGGACACCTACGAGCAGTACTTC. Protein sequence: CASSVGGDTYEQYF.

V usage is TRBV7-9 and J usage is TRBJ2-4; D unresolved. From germline, CDR1 is SEHNR and CDR2 FQNEAQ (reference sequence). There are 14 residues in the CDR3. Trimming took off 5 bases at V and 1 base at J, with 9 bases between the two ends. The CDR3 loop is CASSKTTAKNIQYF. CDR3 in DNA: TGTGCCAGCAGCAAAACGACGGCCAAAAACATTCAGTACTTC. Full variable domain (missing parts from reference TRBV7-9 and TRBJ2-4): DTGVSQNPRHKITKRGQNVTFRCDPISEHNRLYWYRQTLGQGPEFLTYFQNEAQLEKSRLLSDRFSAERPKGSFSTLEIQRTEQGDSAMYLCASSKTTAKNIQYFGAGTRLSVL.

For this clone: Within the sample, other DNA sequences also encode this same CDR3. The J gene is TRBJ1-2, the V gene TRBV7-9; no reliable D call. Trimming removed 0 bases at V and 3 bases at J, with 5 bases between. The germline gives CDR1 SEHNR, CDR2 FQNEAQ (reference sequence). This CDR3 spans 13 amino acids. CDR3 DNA sequence: TGTGCCAGCAGCTTAGCCATGGACTATGGCTACACCTTC. Its translation: CASSLAMDYGYTF.

The chain joins TRBV6-5 to TRBJ2-3; D could derive from TRBD1 or TRBD2 (5 bases each). V was shortened by 6 bases and J by 5 bases, with 18 bases between the two germline ends. The CDR3 extends over 15 amino acids. CDR1 is MNHEY, CDR2 SVGAGI, per germline. CDR3: CASRIRDGQGDTQYF. Written as DNA, the CDR3 is TGTGCCAGCAGAATCCGGGACGGGCAGGGAGATACGCAGTATTTT.

This chain connects TRBV30 to TRBJ2-7; 7 bases agree with TRBD1. The CDR3 spans 17 residues. Per germline, CDR1 GTSNPN and CDR2 SVGIG (reference sequence). Trimming took 0 bases from V and 3 from J; bases not matched to a gene: 14. The CDR3 DNA reads as TGTGCCTGGAGTGTACCCAAATTGACAGGGTATTTCTACGAGCAGTACTTC. This encodes CAWSVPKLTGYFYEQYF.

V and J are TRBV27 and TRBJ2-5; 9 nucleotides line up with TRBD2. The V segment lost 5 bases and the J segment 7 bases; nucleotides outside the gene matches: 8. CDR3 size: 14 residues. The V gene's germline CDR1 is MNHEY and CDR2 SMNVEV (reference sequence). The CDR3 DNA follows: TGTGCCAGCAGTCTAGCGGGACTATTTGGGACCCAGTACTTC. Translation gives CASSLAGLFGTQYF.

The CDR3 loop is CASSLAPLNTEAFF. The CDR3 DNA follows: TGTGCCAGCAGTTTAGCCCCTTTGAACACTGAAGCTTTCTTT. The chain joins TRBV28 to TRBJ1-1, with unresolved D. This CDR3 contains 14 residues. Germline V gene sequence: CDR1 MDHEN, CDR2 SYDVKM. Trimming stripped 2 bases from V and 0 bases from J, with 7 bases between.

The V gene is TRBV29-1, the J gene TRBJ2-1; 8 bases are a match to TRBD2. The CDR3 extends over 16 amino acids. Germline loops: CDR1 SQVTM, CDR2 ANQGSEA. V lost 4 bases, J lost 8 bases, and 16 bases stayed unmatched. CDR3 loop: CSVGGRSSGVTHEQFF. The CDR3 region has the DNA TGCAGCGTTGGGGGGCGGAGTAGCGGGGTTACACATGAGCAGTTCTTC.